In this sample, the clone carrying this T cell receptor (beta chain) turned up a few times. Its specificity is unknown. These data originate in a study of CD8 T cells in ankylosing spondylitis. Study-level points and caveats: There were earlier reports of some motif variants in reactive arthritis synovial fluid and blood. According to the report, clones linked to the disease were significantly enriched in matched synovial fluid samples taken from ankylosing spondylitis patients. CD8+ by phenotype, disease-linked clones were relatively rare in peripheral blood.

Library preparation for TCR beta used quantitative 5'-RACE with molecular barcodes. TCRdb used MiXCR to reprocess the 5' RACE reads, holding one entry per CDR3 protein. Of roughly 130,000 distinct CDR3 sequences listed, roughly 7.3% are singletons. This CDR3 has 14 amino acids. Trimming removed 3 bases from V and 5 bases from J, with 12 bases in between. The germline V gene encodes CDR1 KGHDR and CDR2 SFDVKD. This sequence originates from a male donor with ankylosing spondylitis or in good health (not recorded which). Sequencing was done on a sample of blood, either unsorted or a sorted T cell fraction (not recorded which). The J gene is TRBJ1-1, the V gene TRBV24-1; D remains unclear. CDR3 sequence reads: CATSDPATPTEAFF. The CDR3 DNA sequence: TGTGCCACCAGTGATCCCGCGACGCCGACTGAAGCTTTCTTT.